Below are 12 T cell receptor beta chains sequenced from a single sample in a study of blood T cells in healthy people across ages. The second PCR ran 7 to 11 cycles with a sample-barcoded 5' primer and J-beta primers. TCRdb independently ran MiXCR on the 5' RACE reads; one entry per CDR3 protein. Of 1.8 million or so distinct CDR3 sequences listed, about two fifths are singletons. The sample was blood. Source of these receptors: a human donor in good health.

J is TRBJ1-3 and V is TRBV9, with D perhaps matching TRBD1 (5 bases). Trimming took 3 bases from V and 0 from J, leaving 10 bases between them. The CDR3 is 15 residues long. CDR1 and CDR2 from the germline V gene are SGDLS and YYNGEE. In DNA, the CDR3 is TGTGCCAGCAGCGGGACCGGGGCCTCTGGAAACACCATATATTTT. This gives the protein CASSGTGASGNTIYF.

J is TRBJ2-1 and V is TRBV20-1; either TRBD1 or TRBD2 may supply D (6 bases each). Germline CDR1 and CDR2: DFQATT and SNEGSKA (reference sequence). CDR3 size: 16 residues. V was pared by 5 bases and J by 0 bases, with 17 bases between. CDR3 region: CSAGFFGGRSYNEQFF. The CDR3 DNA reads TGCAGTGCTGGCTTTTTCGGGGGCCGCTCCTACAATGAGCAGTTCTTC.

The chain couples TRBV7-3 to TRBJ2-3, with D uncertain. Trimming took off 5 bases at V and 0 bases at J, with 15 bases between the two ends. The CDR3 has 16 residues. Germline values: CDR1 SGHTA, CDR2 FQGTGA. CDR3 region: CASSPRVSGSTDTQYF. CDR3 nucleotides: TGTGCCAGCAGCCCCCGCGTTTCGGGTAGCACAGATACGCAGTATTTT.

This clonotype was detected only a few times. The V gene is TRBV18, the J gene TRBJ2-6; D possibly matches TRBD1 or TRBD2 (5 bases each). In germline, CDR1 is KGHSH, CDR2 LQKENI. The CDR3 has 19 amino acids. V was shortened by 6 bases and J by 0 bases, with 21 bases between the two germline ends. The CDR3 DNA follows: TGTGCCAGCTCTCCCTTCGGGGCAGGGCTACACTCTGGGGCCAACGTCCTGACTTTC. Encoded protein: CASSPFGAGLHSGANVLTF.

Comments on this clonotype: Its ends do not fully match the called genes, so a read error is possible. Written as DNA, the CDR3 is TGTGCCAGCAGCCCAAGCCCTGGGACCAACTCTGGAGCCAACGTCCCGACTTTC. This translates into CASSPSPGTNSGANVPTF. This chain connects TRBV3-1 to TRBJ2-6, with D perhaps matching TRBD1 or TRBD2 (5 bases each). Germline assignment: CDR1 LGHDT and CDR2 YNNKEL (reference sequence). CDR3 length equals 18 residues.

V and J are TRBV2 and TRBJ1-1, with D possibly being TRBD1 (6 bases). V lost 5 bases and J lost 3, with 16 bases in between. This CDR3 has 15 residues. The germline V gene has CDR1 SNHLY and CDR2 FYNNEI. CDR3 DNA: TGTGCCAGCAGTATCCACAGGGTGGGGGACACTGAAGCTTTCTTT. Its translation: CASSIHRVGDTEAFF.

The chain couples TRBV25-1 to TRBJ1-6; TRBD1 agrees at 8 bases. Trimming took 6 bases from V and 11 from J; bases not matched to a gene: 12. CDR1 is MGHDK, CDR2 SYGVNS, per germline. The CDR3 runs to 15 residues. The CDR3 DNA follows: TGTGCCAGCAGATCAGGACAGGGCAATTGGACACCCCTCCACTTT. Protein product: CASRSGQGNWTPLHF.

This sequence joins TRBV6-2 or TRBV6-3 and TRBJ2-3; perhaps D is TRBD1 or TRBD2 (6 bases each). The CDR3 contains 16 residues. The V end lost 2 bases, the J end lost 2 bases, and 14 bases lay between the germline ends. Germline values: CDR1 MNHEY, CDR2 SVGEGT. CDR3 DNA: TGTGCCAGCAGTTACCTCATAGGGGGGCTCACAGATACGCAGTATTTT. It is translated as CASSYLIGGLTDTQYF.

The chain is built from TRBV7-9 and TRBJ2-3, with D tentatively TRBD1 or TRBD2 (5 bases each). Germline V gene data show CDR1 as SEHNR and CDR2 as FQNEAQ (reference sequence). V was clipped by 5 bases and J by 1 base, with 16 bases between them. The CDR3 is 16 residues long. The CDR3 nucleotides are TGTGCCAGCAGCCACGGGGCACCTGACGGCACAGATACGCAGTATTTT. Protein: CASSHGAPDGTDTQYF.

The chain joins TRBV24-1 to TRBJ2-5, with TRBD1 as a possible D gene (5 bases). Germline V gives CDR1 KGHDR, CDR2 SFDVKD. CDR3 length: 16 residues. Between the trimmed V and J ends, which lost 0 bases and 1 base, there was a span of 11 bases. The CDR3 is CATSDLGPGIQETQYF. In DNA, the CDR3 is TGTGCCACCAGTGATTTGGGACCAGGGATCCAAGAGACCCAGTACTTC.

This clonotype has only a few counts. The genes are TRBV7-2 and TRBJ2-1; TRBD2 agrees at 9 bases. With 4 bases clipped from V and 9 bases from J, the junction kept 7 bases outside the gene matches. Germline V gene data show CDR1 as SGHTA and CDR2 as FQGNSA. CDR3 length: 14 amino acids. CDR3 sequence (DNA): TGTGCCAGCAGCTCTGCGGGGGGGCTGAGTGAGCAGTTCTTC. Residues: CASSSAGGLSEQFF.

A few counts support this clonotype. Here the CDR3 reads CASSLWERTEAFF. The CDR3 region has the DNA TGTGCCAGCAGTTTATGGGAGAGGACTGAAGCTTTCTTT. V is TRBV12-3 or TRBV12-4 and J is TRBJ1-1; D not certain. Trimming pared 2 bases from V and 5 bases from J, leaving 9 bases between. This CDR3 comprises 13 residues.